The clone carrying this T cell receptor beta chain was counted at least ten times. Its specificity is unknown. Every one of the donors was a healthy Caucasian. The data were taken from a study of identical twins. TCRdb reprocessed the 5' RACE reads with MiXCR, giving one entry per CDR3 protein. The table records some 300,000 distinct CDR3 sequences, about 12% of them present only once. Study conclusions and caveats: The study based its conclusions on cross-sectional statistical analysis and did not follow the same donors. A lower insertion count was a feature of abundant cord blood beta clonotypes, with no such feature in memory repertoires.

The data also belong to a second study, concerning yellow fever vaccine responses in identical twins.

The receptor's source is a woman between 18 and 30 years old in good health. The sample comprised CD8+ T cells sorted from blood.

In DNA, the CDR3 is TGTGCCAGCAGCAAAGATGGCACTAGCACAGATACGCAGTATTTT. This codes for CASSKDGTSTDTQYF. The V call is TRBV21-1, the J call TRBJ2-3. TRBV21-1 is listed as a pseudogene. The CDR3 is made up of 15 amino acids.